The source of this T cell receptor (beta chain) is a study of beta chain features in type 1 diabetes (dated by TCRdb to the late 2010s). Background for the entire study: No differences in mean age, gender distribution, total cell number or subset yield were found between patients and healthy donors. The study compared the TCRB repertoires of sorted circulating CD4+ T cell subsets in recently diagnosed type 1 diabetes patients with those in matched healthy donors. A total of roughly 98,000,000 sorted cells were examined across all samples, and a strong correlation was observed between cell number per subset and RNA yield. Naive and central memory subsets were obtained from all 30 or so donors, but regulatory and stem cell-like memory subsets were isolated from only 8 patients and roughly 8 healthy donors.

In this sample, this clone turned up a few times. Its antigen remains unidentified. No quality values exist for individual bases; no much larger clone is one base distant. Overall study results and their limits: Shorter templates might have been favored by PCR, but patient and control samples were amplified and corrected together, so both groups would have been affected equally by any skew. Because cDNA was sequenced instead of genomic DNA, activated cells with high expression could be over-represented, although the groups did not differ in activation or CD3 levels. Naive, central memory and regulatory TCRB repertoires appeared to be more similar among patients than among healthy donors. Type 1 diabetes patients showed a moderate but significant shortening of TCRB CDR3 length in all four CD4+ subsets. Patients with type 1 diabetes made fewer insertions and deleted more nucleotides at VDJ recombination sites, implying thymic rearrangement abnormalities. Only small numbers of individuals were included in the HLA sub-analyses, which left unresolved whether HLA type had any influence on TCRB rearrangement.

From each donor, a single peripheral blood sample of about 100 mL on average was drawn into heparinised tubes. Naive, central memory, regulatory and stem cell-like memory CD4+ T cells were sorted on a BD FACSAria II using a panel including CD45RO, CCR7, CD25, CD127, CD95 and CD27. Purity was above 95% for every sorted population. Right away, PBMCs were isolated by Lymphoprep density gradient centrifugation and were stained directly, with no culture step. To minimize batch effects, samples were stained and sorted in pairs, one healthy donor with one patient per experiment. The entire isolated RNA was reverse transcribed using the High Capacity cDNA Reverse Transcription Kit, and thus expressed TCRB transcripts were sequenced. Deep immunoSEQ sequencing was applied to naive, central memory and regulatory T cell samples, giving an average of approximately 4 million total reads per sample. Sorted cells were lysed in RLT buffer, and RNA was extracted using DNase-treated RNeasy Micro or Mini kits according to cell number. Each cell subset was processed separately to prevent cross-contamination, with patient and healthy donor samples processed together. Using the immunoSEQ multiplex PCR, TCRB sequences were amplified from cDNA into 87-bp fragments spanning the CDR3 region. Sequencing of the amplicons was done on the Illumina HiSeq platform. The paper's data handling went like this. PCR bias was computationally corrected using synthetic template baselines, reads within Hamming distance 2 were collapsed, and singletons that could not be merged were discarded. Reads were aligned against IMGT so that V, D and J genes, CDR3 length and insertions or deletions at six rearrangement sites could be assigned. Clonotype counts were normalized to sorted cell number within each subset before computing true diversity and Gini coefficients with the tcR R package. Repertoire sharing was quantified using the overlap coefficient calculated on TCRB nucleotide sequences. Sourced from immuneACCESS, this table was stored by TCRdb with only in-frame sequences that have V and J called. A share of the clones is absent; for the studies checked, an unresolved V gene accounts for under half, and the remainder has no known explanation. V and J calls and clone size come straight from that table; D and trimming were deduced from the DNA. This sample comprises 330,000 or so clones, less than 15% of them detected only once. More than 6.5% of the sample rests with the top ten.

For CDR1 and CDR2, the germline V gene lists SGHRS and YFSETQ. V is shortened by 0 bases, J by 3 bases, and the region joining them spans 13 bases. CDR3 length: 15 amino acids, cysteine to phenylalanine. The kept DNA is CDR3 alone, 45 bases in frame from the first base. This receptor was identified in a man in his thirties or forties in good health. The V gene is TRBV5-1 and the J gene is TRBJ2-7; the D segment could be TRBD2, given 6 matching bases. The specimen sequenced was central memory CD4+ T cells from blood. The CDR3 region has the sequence CASSLAGSSLYEQYF. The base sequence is TGCGCCAGCAGCTTGGCCGGGAGTTCCCTCTACGAGCAGTACTTC.